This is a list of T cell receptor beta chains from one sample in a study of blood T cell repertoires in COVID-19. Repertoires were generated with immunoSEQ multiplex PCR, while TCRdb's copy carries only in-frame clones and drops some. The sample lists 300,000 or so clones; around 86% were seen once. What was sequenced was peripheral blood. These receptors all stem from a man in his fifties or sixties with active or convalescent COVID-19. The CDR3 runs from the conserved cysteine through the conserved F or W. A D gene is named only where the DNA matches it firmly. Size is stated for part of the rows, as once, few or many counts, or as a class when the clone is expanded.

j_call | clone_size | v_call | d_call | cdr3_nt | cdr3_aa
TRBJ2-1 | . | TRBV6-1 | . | TGTGCCAGCAGTGAATCCGGGTTTTCCTACAATGAGCAGTTCTTC | CASSESGFSYNEQFF
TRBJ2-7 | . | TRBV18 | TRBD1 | TGTGCCAGCTCACCGGGACAGGTGTACGAGCAGTACTTC | CASSPGQVYEQYF
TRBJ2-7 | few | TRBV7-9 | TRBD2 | TGTGCCAGCAGCCGGGTCCGGGGACTAGCGCGTCCCTACGAGCAGTACTTC | CASSRVRGLARPYEQYF
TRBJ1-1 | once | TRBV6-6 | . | TGTGCCAGCCTGGGCAGGGGAAACGCTGAAGCTTTCTTT | CASLGRGNAEAFF
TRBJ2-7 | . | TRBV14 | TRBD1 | TGTGCCAGCAGCCAAGAACAACGACAGGGTATCACCTACGAGCAGTACTTC | CASSQEQRQGITYEQYF
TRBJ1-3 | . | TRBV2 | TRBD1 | TGTGCCAGTCACAGGGGCGTTAGCTCTGGAAACACCATATATTTT | CASHRGVSSGNTIYF
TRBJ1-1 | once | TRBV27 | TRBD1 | TGTGCCAGCAGTTTCTGGACAGGGACCCGTCCCCGTGAAGCTTTCTTT | CASSFWTGTRPREAFF
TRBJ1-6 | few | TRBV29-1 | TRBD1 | TGCAGCGTTAGGGACAGCGCTTATAATTCACCCCTCCACTTT | CSVRDSAYNSPLHF
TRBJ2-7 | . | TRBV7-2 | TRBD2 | TGTGCCAGCAGCTTAGACACTAGCGGGGCCTCCTACGAGCAGTACTTC | CASSLDTSGASYEQYF
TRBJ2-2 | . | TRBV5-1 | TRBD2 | TGCGCCAGCAGCTTGGGCGGGGGGGTCTACACCGGGGAGCTGTTTTTT | CASSLGGGVYTGELFF
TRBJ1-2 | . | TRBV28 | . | TGTGCCAGCAGTTTATGGGCAGGGTCTAACTATGGCTACACCTTC | CASSLWAGSNYGYTF
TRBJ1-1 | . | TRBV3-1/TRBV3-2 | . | TGTGCCAGCAGCTTAGTAGGGAGCAGAGGGATGGGAGTGGCTTTCTTT | CASSLVGSRGMGVAFF
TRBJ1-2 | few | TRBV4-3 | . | TGCGCCAGCAGCCAAGACGTTTTCTATGGCTACACCTTC | CASSQDVFYGYTF
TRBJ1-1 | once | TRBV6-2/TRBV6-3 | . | TGTGCCAGCAGTTACTCCGGACTGGAGAACACTGAAGCTTTCTTT | CASSYSGLENTEAFF
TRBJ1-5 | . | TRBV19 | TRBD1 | TGTGCCAGTAGCGCTTTCTCCGGGACAGGGGTCCCCCAGCATTTT | CASSAFSGTGVPQHF
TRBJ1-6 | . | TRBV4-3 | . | TGCGCCAGCAGCCAAAGGTCTATGGGAGACGGCTCACCCCTCCACTTT | CASSQRSMGDGSPLHF
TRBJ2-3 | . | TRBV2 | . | TGTGCCAGCAAGGTCAGCGACACAGATACGCAGTATTTT | CASKVSDTDTQYF
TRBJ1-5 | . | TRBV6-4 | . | TGTGCCAGCAGTGAACAGATCAATCAGCCCCAGCATTTT | CASSEQINQPQHF
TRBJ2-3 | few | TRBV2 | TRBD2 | TGTGCCAGCGGCATAGCGGGGGTCACAGATACGCAGTATTTT | CASGIAGVTDTQYF
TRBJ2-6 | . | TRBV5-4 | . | TGTGCCAGCAGCCAATCTGGGGCCAACGTCCTGACTTTC | CASSQSGANVLTF
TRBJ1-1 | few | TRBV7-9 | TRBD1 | TGTGCCAGCAGTTGGACAGGAGAGGCTGAAGCTTTCTTT | CASSWTGEAEAFF
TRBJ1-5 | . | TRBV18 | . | TGTGCCAGCTCACCAGACAGGTATCAGCCCCAGCATTTT | CASSPDRYQPQHF
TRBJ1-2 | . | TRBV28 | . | TGTGCCAGCAGTTTGCCCAACCACAGGGCGGGTGGCTACACCTTC | CASSLPNHRAGGYTF
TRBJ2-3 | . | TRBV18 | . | TGTGCCAGCTCCGAGGTTTTCACAGATACGCAGTATTTT | CASSEVFTDTQYF
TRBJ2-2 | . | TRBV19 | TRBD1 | TGTGCCAGTAGGGGGACAGGGCAAACCGGGGAGCTGTTTTTT | CASRGTGQTGELFF